The TCR beta chain under discussion was sequenced for a study of shared clonotypes between healthy human individuals. Study summary: Three CD4 naive, three CD4 memory, two CD8 naive and one CD8 memory plate were used per donor. Study outcomes and limitations: Between a handful of donors, naive CD4 clonotypes were shared at a level of around 5.1%.

Sorted-subset replicate PCR reactions contained roughly 190 ng DNA, corresponding to around 30,000 T cell genomes. The repertoire was sequenced with immunoSEQ multiplex PCR; TCRdb's copy has only in-frame clones and lacks some. The sample lists some 1,100,000 clones, around three quarters seen once, with under 0.6% in the top ten. On this clone itself: Its antigen is unknown.

Between the trimmed V and J ends, which lost 1 base and 7 bases, there was a span of 11 bases. The CDR3 has 13 residues. The V gene's germline CDR1 is SGHTA and CDR2 FQGNSA. This receptor was obtained from a man aged 18 to 29 in good health. Some clones in this sample may be carry-over from other donors' samples. The sequenced sample was memory CD4+ T cells from PBMCs. As to subset: CD45RA-negative fraction. The chain has TRBV7-2 and TRBJ2-7; D uncertain. CDR3 region: CASSLGRLREQYF. CDR3 bases: TGTGCCAGCAGCTTAGGGCGGTTGAGGGAGCAGTACTTC. Using reference TRBV7-2 and TRBJ2-7 for the parts outside the CDR3, the full variable domain is GAGVSQSPSNKVTEKGKDVELRCDPISGHTALYWYRQSLGQGLEFLIYFQGNSAPDKSGLPSDRFSAERTGGSVSTLTIQRTQQEDSAVYLCASSLGRLREQYFGPGTRLTVT.